The 14 T cell receptor beta chains below were found in one sample sequenced in a study of technical replicates of blood from several donors. The repertoire was sequenced with immunoSEQ multiplex PCR; TCRdb's copy has only in-frame clones and lacks some. The sample includes some 89,000 clones, about 94% of them seen just once. The source material was T cells isolated from PBMCs. The source of these receptors is a human donor in good health.

This chain links TRBV2 with TRBJ2-2; D perhaps matches TRBD2 (6 bases). Germline CDR1 is SNHLY and CDR2 is FYNNEI. The CDR3 has 14 residues. The V and J ends lost 8 bases and 3 bases respectively, with 13 bases between them. CDR3 coding DNA: TGTGCCAGCGAAACGGGGGAGTACACCGGGGAGCTGTTTTTT. This sequence encodes CASETGEYTGELFF.

The chain joins TRBV11-2 to TRBJ2-1; D not resolved. Deletions cut 4 bases from V and 8 bases from J, with 12 bases between. Germline values: CDR1 SGHAT, CDR2 FQNNGV. The CDR3 extends over 13 amino acids. CDR3 loop: CASSSSTIYEQFF. The CDR3 DNA sequence: TGTGCCAGCAGCTCGTCTACTATCTATGAGCAGTTCTTC.

This clone was observed once. V and J are TRBV9 and TRBJ1-1; tentatively, D is TRBD1 (5 bases). The CDR3 is made up of 17 amino acids. Per the germline V gene, CDR1 is SGDLS and CDR2 is YYNGEE. V lost 0 bases, J lost 4 bases, and 19 bases lay in between. For the CDR3, the DNA is TGTGCCAGCAGCGTAGGTGGGGCAGGGTCTGTGGGCACTGAAGCTTTCTTT. Translating it yields CASSVGGAGSVGTEAFF.

This chain uses TRBV7-9 with TRBJ1-1; maybe TRBD1 (5 bases). The CDR3 extends over 14 amino acids. Looked up from germline, CDR1 is SEHNR and CDR2 is FQNEAQ (reference sequence). The V end was cut by 1 base, the J end by 11 bases, with 17 bases between. CDR3 bases: TGTGCCAGCAGCTTAGGGGCAGGGAATAATATGGCTTTCTTT. It codes for CASSLGAGNNMAFF.

The CDR3 here is CAWSVQANTEAFF. CDR3 DNA sequence: TGTGCCTGGAGTGTACAGGCCAACACTGAAGCTTTCTTT. The V gene is TRBV30, the J gene TRBJ1-1, with D tentatively TRBD1 (5 bases). Germline CDR1 GTSNPN, CDR2 SVGIG (reference sequence). The CDR3 length is 13 residues. V lost 0 bases to trimming and J lost 2 bases, with 7 bases between them. The full variable domain, rest sourced from reference TRBV30 and TRBJ1-1, is SQTIHQWPATLVQPVGSPLSLECTVEGTSNPNLYWYRQAAGRGLQLLFYSVGIGQISSEVPQNLSASRPQDRQFILSSKKLLLSDSGFYLCAWSVQANTEAFFGQGTRLTVV.

The genes are TRBV7-9 and TRBJ2-6; no clear D gene. The CDR3 covers 12 residues. Germline V gives CDR1 SEHNR, CDR2 FQNEAQ (reference sequence). V was cut by 8 bases and J by 2 bases, with 4 bases left in between. CDR3 nucleotide sequence: TGTGCCAGCGTAACTGGGGCCAACGTCCTGACTTTC. Translation gives CASVTGANVLTF.

Only one count was recorded for this clone. CDR3: CASSRGLASYNEQFF. The CDR3 DNA is TGTGCCAGCAGCCGGGGACTAGCGTCCTACAATGAGCAGTTCTTC. This chain joins TRBV5-4 and TRBJ2-1; 10 nucleotides line up with TRBD2. Germline V CDR1 and CDR2: SGHNT, YYREEE (reference sequence). Trimming took 4 bases from V and 1 from J; bases not matched to a gene: 2. This CDR3 region has 15 residues.

J is TRBJ2-7 and V is TRBV18; 9 nucleotides agree with TRBD1. Germline CDR1 is KGHSH and CDR2 is LQKENI. V lost 6 bases to trimming and J lost 6 bases; unmatched junction nucleotides: 3. CDR3 length: 12 amino acids. CDR3 region: CASSVTGGEQYF. The CDR3, as DNA: TGTGCCAGCTCGGTGACAGGGGGCGAGCAGTACTTC.

This chain links TRBV28 with TRBJ2-1; 11 bases are a match to TRBD2. V lost 5 bases, J lost 7 bases, and 13 bases stayed unmatched. The length of the CDR3 is 17 residues. Germline-derived CDR1 and CDR2 are MDHEN and SYDVKM. The CDR3 protein is CASSPYSTSGRGNEQFF. In DNA form, the CDR3 reads TGTGCCAGCAGTCCCTACTCTACTAGCGGGAGAGGTAATGAGCAGTTCTTC.

Only one count was recorded for this clone. The chain has TRBV6-1 and TRBJ2-5; D unresolved. V was pared by 4 bases and J by 3 bases, with 9 bases between. Germline CDR1 is MNHNS and CDR2 is SASEGT. There are 13 residues in the CDR3. DNA for the CDR3: TGTGCCAGCAGTGGTCAAACAGAAGAGACCCAGTACTTC. Residues: CASSGQTEETQYF.

This rearrangement joins TRBV6-6 to TRBJ1-5; TRBD1 matches at 7 bases. Unmatched junction bases numbered 13, after V lost 5 bases and J lost 6 bases. The CDR3 has 16 residues. From germline, CDR1 is MNHNY and CDR2 SVGAGI (reference sequence). The CDR3 loop is CASSRQGDLVGQPQHF. The CDR3, as DNA: TGTGCCAGCAGTAGGCAGGGGGACCTCGTGGGTCAGCCCCAGCATTTT.

This chain uses TRBV7-9 with TRBJ2-1; D possibly corresponds to TRBD1 (7 bases). The CDR3 is 14 residues long. The germline CDR1 and CDR2 sequences are SEHNR and FQNEAQ (reference sequence). V was trimmed by 8 bases and J by 6 bases, leaving 17 bases between them. CDR3 in DNA: TGTGCCAGCGGAAGGGGGCGGACTATCAATGAGCAGTTCTTC. Its translation is CASGRGRTINEQFF.

The chain couples TRBV10-2 to TRBJ1-1; D unresolved. Per germline, CDR1 WSHSY and CDR2 SAAADI. This CDR3 has 16 amino acids. The V gene lost 8 bases and the J gene lost 1 base, with 20 bases spanning the gap. The CDR3 here is CASGVPPLEGNTEAFF. The CDR3 nucleotides read TGCGCCAGCGGCGTTCCCCCACTGGAGGGGAACACTGAAGCTTTCTTT.

This clone was seen just once. The V and J genes are TRBV6-1 and TRBJ2-5; D is unresolved. The CDR3 totals 15 residues. V dropped 2 bases and J dropped 5 bases, with 15 bases sitting between them. Germline loops: CDR1 MNHNS, CDR2 SASEGT. DNA for the CDR3: TGTGCCAGCAGTGAACAAATTAGTCAGAGGGAGACCCAGTACTTC. Protein: CASSEQISQRETQYF.